This T cell receptor (beta chain) was documented in a study of Ad26.COV2.S vaccination and SARS-CoV-2 variants. Method: immunoSEQ multiplex PCR; TCRdb's copy keeps in-frame clones and lacks some. The sample has over 400,000 clones, roughly 88% seen once. The treatment here: over 15 received Ad26.COV2.S at low or high dose, single or two shots; a few received placebo; per-sample allocation not given. After the first vaccine or placebo injection, samples were drawn on day 63. Germline lookup yields CDR1 DFQATT and CDR2 SNEGSKA (reference sequence). This CDR3 is 13 amino acids long. Trimming cost V 3 bases and J 3 bases, with 12 bases left between them.

Sequences were derived from peripheral blood, sampled in a trial of Ad26.COV2.S vaccine versus placebo. This sequence originates from a person between 18 and 65 years old who received the Ad26.COV2.S COVID-19 vaccine or a placebo. The rearrangement links TRBV20-1 to TRBJ2-7, with a tentative D call TRBD2 (5 bases). The CDR3 spells CSASGRAGYEQYF. The CDR3 bases are TGCAGTGCTAGTGGGCGGGCCGGCTACGAGCAGTACTTC.